One sample yielded the 15 T cell receptor beta chains listed below, sequenced in a study of T cell repertoires in cytomegalovirus infection. Antigen specificity for these receptors is unknown. From the reads, TCRdb called clonotypes with MiXCR, one entry per CDR3 protein. This sample carries fewer than 1,000,000 distinct CDR3 sequences, about 33% of them seen once, and the ten largest clones take about an eighth. The sequencing here drew on cultured CD8+ T cells from PBMCs, taken from culture after CMV antigen stimulation. These receptors all come from a human donor in good health (CMV status not recorded). Some clones in this sample may be carry-over from other donors' samples.

The chain links TRBV13 to TRBJ2-7, with D unclear. Germline V gives CDR1 PRHDT, CDR2 FYEKMQ (reference sequence). The CDR3 totals 15 residues. V lost 1 base and J 0 bases, leaving 10 bases between the germline ends. The CDR3 DNA follows: TGTGCCAGCAGCTTAGACTCCTCGAGCTCCTACGAGCAGTACTTC. It translates to CASSLDSSSSYEQYF.

This clonotype has more than one count but fewer than ten. The chain carries TRBV19 and TRBJ2-1, with TRBD1 matching over 11 bases. Losses at the gene ends were 3 bases for V and 6 bases for J; bases not matched to a gene: 1. CDR1 is LNHDA, CDR2 SQIVND, per germline (reference sequence). The CDR3 extends over 14 amino acids. CDR3 in amino acids: CASSMDRGLNEQFF. CDR3 coding DNA: TGTGCCAGTAGTATGGACAGGGGGCTCAATGAGCAGTTCTTC.

V gene TRBV20-1 combines with J gene TRBJ2-1; possibly TRBD2 for D (5 bases). Per germline, CDR1 DFQATT and CDR2 SNEGSKA (reference sequence). CDR3 length: 16 amino acids. V was pared by 0 bases and J by 0 bases, with 12 bases between. The CDR3 DNA follows: TGCAGTGCTAGAGATCCCGGGGTCGGCTCCTACAATGAGCAGTTCTTC. Its translation: CSARDPGVGSYNEQFF.

About this clonotype: This may stem from a read error, because a much larger clone lies one nucleotide away. CDR3 residues: CASSRDRDGETQYF. The CDR3 region has the DNA TGTGCCAGCAGTCGGGACAGGGACGGAGAGACCCAGTACTTC. V gene TRBV6-5 combines with J gene TRBJ2-5; 9 bases fit TRBD1. From germline, CDR1 is MNHEY and CDR2 SVGAGI. The CDR3 spans 14 residues. With 5 bases clipped from V and 4 bases from J, the junction kept 5 bases outside the gene matches.

Ten or more counts support this clonotype. J is TRBJ1-1 and V is TRBV7-2; D possibly corresponds to TRBD1 (5 bases). V was trimmed by 5 bases and J by 7 bases, leaving 17 bases between them. This CDR3 has 14 residues. The V gene's germline CDR1 is SGHTA and CDR2 FQGNSA. The chain's CDR3 is CASSPSGADDEAFF. CDR3 bases: TGTGCCAGCAGCCCCTCTGGGGCGGATGATGAAGCTTTCTTT.

This clonotype was found a few times. The chain employs TRBV15 and TRBJ2-1; D gene ambiguous. The CDR3 spans 11 residues. Deletions cut 1 base from V and 12 bases from J, with 7 bases between. Germline V gene data show CDR1 as LNHNV and CDR2 as YYDKDF (reference sequence). CDR3 amino acids: CATSRGGWQFF. The CDR3 region has the DNA TGTGCCACCAGCAGAGGAGGTTGGCAGTTCTTC.

This clonotype was detected a few times. This rearrangement joins TRBV6-5 to TRBJ1-1; D call uncertain. CDR1 is MNHEY, CDR2 SVGAGI, per germline. The length of the CDR3 is 13 residues. Trimming took 3 bases from V and 1 from J, leaving 6 bases between them. The CDR3 DNA reads TGTGCCAGCAGTTATTATGGGAACACTGAAGCTTTCTTT. Its protein product is CASSYYGNTEAFF.

This clonotype was detected a few times. This sequence joins TRBV20-1 and TRBJ1-2; TRBD1 is a possible D gene (5 bases). Germline CDR1 is DFQATT and CDR2 is SNEGSKA (reference sequence). The CDR3 covers 12 residues. The V and J ends lost 6 bases and 1 base respectively, with 9 bases between them. The CDR3 region is CSAPTDNYGYTF. CDR3 coding DNA: TGCAGTGCCCCGACAGATAACTATGGCTACACCTTC.

The chain links TRBV19 to TRBJ2-1; no clear D gene. The germline V gene encodes CDR1 LNHDA and CDR2 SQIVND (reference sequence). V was cut by 5 bases and J by 3 bases, with 11 bases left in between. The CDR3 covers 14 residues. CDR3 sequence: CASSLRMGYNEQFF. In nucleotides, the CDR3 is TGTGCCAGTAGTCTAAGAATGGGCTACAATGAGCAGTTCTTC.

In its sample, this clonotype was seen many times. CDR3 protein: CATSTSLALVADTQYF. Here the CDR3 DNA reads TGTGCCACCAGCACCTCCCTAGCGTTGGTCGCAGATACGCAGTATTTT. This sequence joins TRBV15 and TRBJ2-3; a possible D gene is TRBD2 (6 bases). The CDR3 is made up of 16 amino acids. V was shortened by 4 bases and J by 4 bases, with 18 bases between the two germline ends. Germline assignment: CDR1 LNHNV and CDR2 YYDKDF (reference sequence).

This clonotype was seen ten or more times. The rearrangement uses TRBV15 and TRBJ1-1, with D possibly being TRBD1 (6 bases). The V gene lost 4 bases and the J gene lost 1 base, with 16 bases spanning the gap. The germline V gene has CDR1 LNHNV and CDR2 YYDKDF (reference sequence). This CDR3 contains 16 residues. The CDR3 loop reads CATSKEGYRANTEAFF. CDR3 coding DNA: TGTGCCACCAGCAAAGAAGGATACAGGGCGAACACTGAAGCTTTCTTT.

There are many counts of this clonotype. This sequence joins TRBV6-5 and TRBJ2-1; D call uncertain. The germline V and J ends were trimmed by 2 bases and 4 bases, with 6 bases remaining between them. The length of the CDR3 is 13 residues. Per the germline V gene, CDR1 is MNHEY and CDR2 is SVGAGI. The CDR3 DNA is TGTGCCAGCAGTTACGCTCCTTACAATGAGCAGTTCTTC. Translating it yields CASSYAPYNEQFF.

The genes are TRBV5-4 and TRBJ2-7; tentatively, D is TRBD1 (5 bases). V was trimmed by 4 bases and J by 0 bases, leaving 8 bases between them. Germline V gene data show CDR1 as SGHNT and CDR2 as YYREEE (reference sequence). This CDR3 is built from 13 residues. The CDR3 loop reads CASSVDNSYEQYF. Here the CDR3 DNA reads TGTGCCAGCAGCGTGGACAACTCCTACGAGCAGTACTTC.

This clonotype occurred a few times. This chain uses TRBV6-8 with TRBJ1-5, with 8 bases identical to TRBD1. The V gene's germline CDR1 is MNHGY and CDR2 SAAAGT. Germline trimming cut 0 bases from V and 3 bases from J; bases unmatched to any gene: 7. The CDR3 has 17 residues. CDR3 nucleotide sequence: TGTGCCAGCAGTTACTCAGGACAGGGAGAGAACAATCAGCCCCAGCATTTT. The encoded protein is CASSYSGQGENNQPQHF.

V and J are TRBV7-6 and TRBJ2-4; D is tentatively TRBD1 or TRBD2 (5 bases each). Germline loops: CDR1 SGHVS, CDR2 FNYEAQ. This CDR3 spans 14 amino acids. The V gene lost 5 bases and the J gene lost 4 bases, with 12 bases spanning the gap. DNA for the CDR3: TGTGCCAGCAGCCGGGATGGACATAAAAACATTCAGTACTTC. Protein product: CASSRDGHKNIQYF. Full variable domain (missing parts from reference TRBV7-6 and TRBJ2-4): GAGVSQSPRYKVTKRGQDVALRCDPISGHVSLYWYRQALGQGPEFLTYFNYEAQQDKSGLPNDRFSAERPEGSISTLTIQRTEQRDSAMYRCASSRDGHKNIQYFGAGTRLSVL.